The 28 T cell receptor beta chains below were found in one sample sequenced in a study of beta chain features in type 1 diabetes. The whole isolated RNA underwent reverse transcription, so sequencing captured expressed TCRB transcripts. Profiling relied on immunoSEQ multiplex PCR, and the TCRdb table lists in-frame clones only, not all of them. The sample lists 250,000 to 300,000 clones, 24% seen once, with approximately 0.011% in the top ten. These receptors' targets are unknown. Study-wide points: When Type 1 diabetes patients were examined, their TCRB CDR3s proved moderately but significantly shorter in all four CD4+ subsets.

The sequenced material came from naive CD4+ T cells from blood. The receptor source for this set is a woman in her thirties with type 1 diabetes.

The V gene is TRBV30, the J gene TRBJ1-2; D is undetermined. CDR1 GTSNPN and CDR2 SVGIG come from the germline V gene (reference sequence). The ends were cut back, 3 bases at V and 8 bases at J, with 13 bases in the middle. There are 12 residues in the CDR3. The CDR3 nucleotides read TGTGCCTGGAGACTTGTACCGTTAGGCTACACCTTC. This translates into CAWRLVPLGYTF. The variable domain in full, completed from reference TRBV30 and TRBJ1-2, reads SQTIHQWPATLVQPVGSPLSLECTVEGTSNPNLYWYRQAAGRGLQLLFYSVGIGQISSEVPQNLSASRPQDRQFILSSKKLLLSDSGFYLCAWRLVPLGYTFGSGTRLTVV.

In this sample, this clone turned up a few times. This chain joins TRBV7-8 and TRBJ2-7, with 7 nucleotides matching TRBD1. The trim removed 4 bases at V and 4 bases at J, leaving 7 bases unmatched. CDR1 and CDR2 (germline): SGHVS, FQNEAQ. CDR3 length: 14 residues. The CDR3 loop is CASSSTGQDYEQYF. The CDR3 DNA reads as TGTGCCAGCAGCTCCACCGGACAGGATTACGAGCAGTACTTC. Full variable domain (missing parts from reference TRBV7-8 and TRBJ2-7): GAGVSQSPRYKVAKRGQDVALRCDPISGHVSLFWYQQALGQGPEFLTYFQNEAQLDKSGLPSDRFFAERPEGSVSTLKIQRTQQEDSAVYLCASSSTGQDYEQYFGPGTRLTVT.

The rearrangement links TRBV28 to TRBJ2-3, with D perhaps matching TRBD2 (6 bases). CDR1 is MDHEN and CDR2 is SYDVKM in the germline V gene. V dropped 4 bases and J dropped 4 bases, with 12 bases sitting between them. The CDR3 is 14 amino acids. CDR3 protein: CASSWREGPDTQYF. CDR3 nucleotide sequence: TGTGCCAGCAGTTGGCGGGAAGGCCCAGATACGCAGTATTTT. Drawing the rest from reference TRBV28 and TRBJ2-3, the complete variable domain is DVKVTQSSRYLVKRTGEKVFLECVQDMDHENMFWYRQDPGLGLRLIYFSYDVKMKEKGDIPEGYSVSREKKERFSLILESASTNQTSMYLCASSWREGPDTQYFGPGTRLTVL.

The chain links TRBV5-1 to TRBJ2-1; maybe TRBD2 (5 bases). The V end was cut by 0 bases, the J end by 0 bases, with 10 bases between. The CDR3 totals 16 residues. CDR1 and CDR2 from the germline V gene are SGHRS and YFSETQ. The CDR3 here is CASSLAPGSSYNEQFF. In nucleotides, the CDR3 is TGCGCCAGCAGCTTGGCCCCGGGGAGCTCCTACAATGAGCAGTTCTTC.

This chain links TRBV11-2 with TRBJ2-7; 14 positions agree with TRBD2. CDR1 is SGHAT, CDR2 FQNNGV, per germline. The CDR3 is 16 amino acids. Trimming removed 1 base from V and 6 bases from J; junction bases left unmatched: 5. The CDR3 protein is CASSLARLAGGGEQYF. CDR3 DNA: TGTGCCAGCAGCTTAGCCCGACTAGCGGGAGGGGGCGAGCAGTACTTC. Combining the CDR3 with reference TRBV11-2 and TRBJ2-7 gives the whole variable domain EAGVAQSPRYKIIEKRQSVAFWCNPISGHATLYWYQQILGQGPKLLIQFQNNGVVDDSQLPKDRFSAERLKGVDSTLKIQPAKLEDSAVYLCASSLARLAGGGEQYFGPGTRLTVT.

This chain joins TRBV19 and TRBJ2-6, with no clear D. The CDR3 covers 15 residues. Trimming cost V 5 bases and J 8 bases, with 16 bases left between them. CDR1 and CDR2 from the germline V gene are LNHDA and SQIVND (reference sequence). CDR3 nucleotide sequence: TGTGCCAGTAGTGCCCGACGGAGTCTGTCCAACGTCCTGACTTTC. Its protein product is CASSARRSLSNVLTF.

DNA for the CDR3: TGTGCCTGGAGTGTAACAGGGGGTAATCAGCCCCAGCATTTT. Translated: CAWSVTGGNQPQHF. V and J are TRBV30 and TRBJ1-5, with 8 positions matching TRBD1. The CDR3 consists of 14 residues. The V segment lost 0 bases and the J segment 4 bases; nucleotides outside the gene matches: 2. Germline V CDR1 and CDR2: GTSNPN, SVGIG (reference sequence).

This clone has a handful of counts. The genes are TRBV27 and TRBJ1-2; perhaps TRBD1 as D (6 bases). CDR1 and CDR2 from the germline V gene are MNHEY and SMNVEV (reference sequence). Trimming took off 4 bases at V and 8 bases at J, with 14 bases between the two ends. This CDR3 is 13 amino acids long. The CDR3 coding sequence is TGTGCCAGCAGTTACAGGGACCTCCGGGGCTACACCTTC. The encoded protein is CASSYRDLRGYTF.

This clone was counted between two and nine times. The rearrangement uses TRBV19 and TRBJ2-5; TRBD2 matches at 7 bases. The V gene's germline CDR1 is LNHDA and CDR2 SQIVND (reference sequence). With V trimmed by 3 bases and J by 4 bases, 5 bases remained unmatched. The CDR3 has 14 amino acids. CDR3 nucleotide sequence: TGTGCCAGTAGTATTCGGACTAGTCTAGAGACCCAGTACTTC. Amino acid sequence: CASSIRTSLETQYF.

CDR3 residues: CASSQAGMATEAFF. The CDR3, as DNA: TGCGCCAGCAGCCAAGCAGGAATGGCCACTGAAGCTTTCTTT. The genes are TRBV4-1 and TRBJ1-1; D is ambiguous. CDR1 is MGHRA, CDR2 YSYEKL, per germline. There are 14 residues in the CDR3. The V gene lost 1 base and the J gene lost 4 bases, with 10 bases spanning the gap.

V usage is TRBV30 and J usage is TRBJ1-3; TRBD1 agrees at 8 bases. Germline CDR1 is GTSNPN and CDR2 is SVGIG (reference sequence). This CDR3 region has 13 residues. V gave up 7 bases and J gave up 2 bases; unmatched junction bases: 4. CDR3 protein: CASDRGTGNTIYF. DNA for the CDR3: TGTGCCTCTGACAGGGGCACTGGAAACACCATATATTTT. The full variable domain, its missing parts supplied by reference TRBV30 and TRBJ1-3, is SQTIHQWPATLVQPVGSPLSLECTVEGTSNPNLYWYRQAAGRGLQLLFYSVGIGQISSEVPQNLSASRPQDRQFILSSKKLLLSDSGFYLCASDRGTGNTIYFGEGSWLTVV.

The chain has TRBV29-1 and TRBJ2-7; tentatively, D is TRBD1 (5 bases). Trimming took off 6 bases at V and 0 bases at J, with 12 bases between the two ends. Per germline, CDR1 SQVTM and CDR2 ANQGSEA. The CDR3 length is 13 residues. As DNA, the CDR3 is TGCAGCGTCCGACAGAGCTCCTCCTACGAGCAGTACTTC. It yields the protein CSVRQSSSYEQYF.

The rearrangement uses TRBV11-1 and TRBJ2-2; no definite D call. Germline loops: CDR1 SGHAT, CDR2 FQDESV (reference sequence). V lost 1 base and J lost 6, with 9 bases in between. This CDR3 has 14 amino acids. As DNA, the CDR3 is TGTGCCAGCAGCTTAGATCGGCAGGCCGGGGAGCTGTTTTTT. Translation gives CASSLDRQAGELFF. The variable domain in full, with the rest retrieved from reference TRBV11-1 and TRBJ2-2, is EAEVAQSPRYKITEKSQAVAFWCDPISGHATLYWYRQILGQGPELLVQFQDESVVDDSQLPKDRFSAERLKGVDSTLKIQPAELGDSAMYLCASSLDRQAGELFFGEGSRLTVL.

The chain combines TRBV7-8 with TRBJ1-2; the D gene is possibly TRBD1 (5 bases). Germline CDR1 reads SGHVS; CDR2 reads FQNEAQ. The CDR3 is 15 amino acids. Trimming took 5 bases from V and 7 from J, leaving 20 bases between them. CDR3 sequence (DNA): TGTGCCAGCAGCGACCCAGGGAAGGCCCTCTCTGGCTACACCTTC. As protein: CASSDPGKALSGYTF.

The V gene is TRBV5-4, the J gene TRBJ2-7; D is possibly TRBD1 (6 bases). The germline gives CDR1 SGHNT, CDR2 YYREEE (reference sequence). Trimming removed 2 bases from V and 3 bases from J, with 9 bases in between. The CDR3 has 13 residues. CDR3 protein: CASSFRGSYEQYF. The CDR3 bases are TGTGCCAGCAGCTTTAGGGGGAGCTACGAGCAGTACTTC.

DNA for the CDR3: TGCGCCAGCAGCCCGCGGGGGGAAGGTGAAGCTTTCTTT. Its translation: CASSPRGEGEAFF. This rearrangement joins TRBV5-1 to TRBJ1-1, with a possible D match to TRBD1 (5 bases). Germline V CDR1 and CDR2: SGHRS, YFSETQ. The length of the CDR3 is 13 residues. Trimming stripped 4 bases from V and 7 bases from J, with 14 bases between.

This clone was seen more than once but under ten times. This chain uses TRBV9 with TRBJ2-1; 11 bases line up with TRBD1. Germline-derived CDR1 and CDR2 are SGDLS and YYNGEE. The CDR3 runs to 15 residues. Losses at the gene ends were 4 bases for V and 8 bases for J; bases not matched to a gene: 8. The CDR3 protein is CASSIRDRGFDEQFF. The CDR3 DNA is TGTGCCAGCAGCATCCGGGACAGGGGGTTCGATGAGCAGTTCTTC.

This chain uses TRBV28 with TRBJ2-7; TRBD1 matches at 8 bases. CDR1 MDHEN and CDR2 SYDVKM come from the germline V gene. The junction had 4 bases not matched to a gene; V was cut back by 4 bases and J by 5 bases. This CDR3 comprises 13 residues. CDR3 nucleotide sequence: TGTGCCAGCAGTTCCGGACAGGGAGACGAGCAGTACTTC. It translates to CASSSGQGDEQYF.

The genes are TRBV7-2 and TRBJ2-5; D gene unclear. There are 12 residues in the CDR3. The germline CDR1 and CDR2 sequences are SGHTA and FQGNSA. V lost 5 bases to trimming and J lost 5 bases, with 9 bases between them. CDR3 nucleotide sequence: TGTGCCAGCAGCGATCCCGAGGAGACCCAGTACTTC. Its protein product is CASSDPEETQYF. The variable domain in full, with the rest retrieved from reference TRBV7-2 and TRBJ2-5, is GAGVSQSPSNKVTEKGKDVELRCDPISGHTALYWYRQSLGQGLEFLIYFQGNSAPDKSGLPSDRFSAERTGGSVSTLTIQRTQQEDSAVYLCASSDPEETQYFGPGTRLLVL.

The chain couples TRBV7-9 to TRBJ1-2; 8 bases are a match to TRBD1. This CDR3 contains 16 residues. V shed 10 bases and J 1 base; nucleotides not matched to a gene: 14. CDR1 is SEHNR, CDR2 FQNEAQ, per germline (reference sequence). The CDR3 DNA reads TGTGCCACAGCAGGGGGCGAATTGATTGGTAACTATGGCTACACCTTC. Translated: CATAGGELIGNYGYTF.

V usage is TRBV2 and J usage is TRBJ2-7; 7 bases map to TRBD1. Germline trimming cut 0 bases from V and 4 bases from J; bases unmatched to any gene: 9. The CDR3 totals 16 residues. Germline CDR1 and CDR2: SNHLY and FYNNEI. CDR3 residues: CASSEARVKGAYEQYF. The DNA for the CDR3 is TGTGCCAGCAGTGAAGCGAGGGTAAAGGGGGCTTACGAGCAGTACTTC.

The rearrangement joins TRBV18 to TRBJ1-1; D uncertain. This CDR3 is 14 amino acids long. Looked up from germline, CDR1 is KGHSH and CDR2 is LQKENI. Trimming removed 1 base at V and 6 bases at J, with 12 bases between. CDR3 nucleotide sequence: TGTGCCAGCTCACCACTTGACCAGCGGGCTGAAGCTTTCTTT. The encoded protein is CASSPLDQRAEAFF. Filled out from reference TRBV18 and TRBJ1-1, the complete variable domain reads NAGVMQNPRHLVRRRGQEARLRCSPMKGHSHVYWYRQLPEEGLKFMVYLQKENIIDESGMPKERFSAEFPKEGPSILRIQQVVRGDSAAYFCASSPLDQRAEAFFGQGTRLTVV.

This clone was recorded a few times. V usage is TRBV25-1 and J usage is TRBJ1-4; D gene unclear. This CDR3 spans 13 amino acids. Between the trimmed V and J ends, which lost 3 bases and 5 bases, there was a span of 7 bases. Per the germline V gene, CDR1 is MGHDK and CDR2 is SYGVNS. The CDR3 reads CASSDGRNEKLFF. The CDR3 DNA follows: TGTGCCAGCAGTGACGGGAGGAATGAAAAACTGTTTTTT.

V is TRBV18 and J is TRBJ1-1; D uncertain. CDR1 and CDR2 from the germline V gene are KGHSH and LQKENI. The CDR3 spans 15 residues. The V and J ends lost 3 bases and 3 bases respectively, with 14 bases between them. CDR3 sequence (DNA): TGTGCCAGCTCACCCCCAGCGACTTGGGACACTGAAGCTTTCTTT. This sequence encodes CASSPPATWDTEAFF.

This clone has only a few counts. The chain has TRBV7-9 and TRBJ2-5; possibly TRBD2 for D (6 bases). Germline V gene sequence: CDR1 SEHNR, CDR2 FQNEAQ (reference sequence). Trimming shortened V by 1 base and J by 11 bases, and 11 bases separated the two germline ends. The CDR3 is made up of 12 amino acids. CDR3 sequence reads: CASSLEEGQQYF. The DNA of the CDR3 is TGTGCCAGCAGCTTAGAGGAGGGCCAGCAGTACTTC.

The chain combines TRBV29-1 with TRBJ1-1, with unresolved D. Germline lookup yields CDR1 SQVTM and CDR2 ANQGSEA. With 7 bases removed from V and 1 base from J, the gap between germline ends came to 10 bases. The CDR3 is made up of 12 amino acids. The CDR3 sequence is CSGDTWNTEAFF. In DNA form, the CDR3 reads TGCAGCGGCGACACGTGGAACACTGAAGCTTTCTTT.

This chain connects TRBV7-6 to TRBJ1-2, with no clear D. Germline V gene lookup returns CDR1 SGHVS and CDR2 FNYEAQ. This CDR3 is built from 14 residues. Trimming shortened V by 0 bases and J by 4 bases, and 9 bases separated the two germline ends. CDR3 sequence reads: CASSLAAGSYGYTF. In DNA, the CDR3 is TGTGCCAGCAGCTTAGCTGCGGGGTCCTATGGCTACACCTTC.

The V gene is TRBV9, the J gene TRBJ1-1; no clear D. CDR1 and CDR2 from the germline V gene are SGDLS and YYNGEE. With 1 base removed from V and 1 base from J, the gap between germline ends came to 8 bases. The length of the CDR3 is 14 residues. CDR3 DNA: TGTGCCAGCAGCGTAACTTCGGGGAACACTGAAGCTTTCTTT. This gives the protein CASSVTSGNTEAFF.